The 15 T cell receptor beta chains below were found in one sample sequenced in a study of blood T cell repertoires in COVID-19. The method was immunoSEQ multiplex PCR; TCRdb's version includes in-frame clones alone and lacks a portion of them. The repertoire holds about 170,000 clones, more than 85% seen once, with 0.53% in the top ten. The sequenced material came from peripheral blood. The receptors originated from a man aged 50 or older with acute or convalescent COVID-19.

The chain carries TRBV6-5 and TRBJ2-7, with D uncertain. V was trimmed by 0 bases and J by 1 base, leaving 4 bases between them. CDR3 length equals 13 residues. Looked up from germline, CDR1 is MNHEY and CDR2 is SVGAGI. The CDR3 is CASSYSNSYEQYF. The CDR3 coding sequence is TGTGCCAGCAGTTACTCTAATTCCTACGAGCAGTACTTC.

This clone was seen a handful of times. The genes are TRBV7-8 and TRBJ2-7; D gene ambiguous. Between the trimmed V and J ends, which lost 2 bases and 3 bases, there was a span of 5 bases. CDR3 length: 12 residues. The germline gives CDR1 SGHVS, CDR2 FQNEAQ. The CDR3 protein is CASSLSIYEQYV. The CDR3 coding sequence is TGTGCCAGCAGCTTATCAATCTACGAGCAGTACGTC.

The chain has TRBV28 and TRBJ2-7; D possibly corresponds to TRBD1 (6 bases). V lost 6 bases and J 1 base, leaving 10 bases between the germline ends. The CDR3 consists of 13 residues. The germline V gene has CDR1 MDHEN and CDR2 SYDVKM. CDR3 coding DNA: TGTGCCAGCAGCACAGGGTCATCCTACGAGCAGTACTTC. Translation: CASSTGSSYEQYF.

This sequence joins TRBV4-2 and TRBJ2-1; TRBD2 agrees at 11 bases. The CDR3 is 18 residues long. Trimming cost V 1 base and J 4 bases; bases outside gene matches: 9. The germline gives CDR1 LGHNA, CDR2 YNFKEQ. In nucleotides, the CDR3 is TGTGCCAGCAGCCAAGGTAGTAGCGGGAGGGAATGGTACAATGAGCAGTTCTTC. It specifies CASSQGSSGREWYNEQFF.

The V gene is TRBV6-5, the J gene TRBJ2-5; 12 nucleotides align to TRBD2. The germline gives CDR1 MNHEY, CDR2 SVGAGI. The CDR3 consists of 16 residues. V shed 3 bases and J 2 bases; nucleotides not matched to a gene: 4. DNA for the CDR3: TGTGCCAGCAGTTATGGGCTAGCGGGGGGGCAAGAGACCCAGTACTTC. As protein: CASSYGLAGGQETQYF.

The V gene is TRBV14, the J gene TRBJ2-7; the match to TRBD1 covers 8 bases. The J segment lost 12 bases and the V segment lost 1 base, leaving 14 bases of the junction unmatched. The germline CDR1 and CDR2 sequences are SGHDN and FVKESK. The CDR3 has 15 amino acids. CDR3 in amino acids: CASSQGRGQDVLRYV. CDR3 DNA sequence: TGTGCCAGCAGCCAAGGGCGGGGACAGGATGTTTTAAGGTACGTC.

The chain has TRBV2 and TRBJ2-5; D perhaps matches TRBD2 (6 bases). Trimming shortened V by 6 bases and J by 5 bases, and 25 bases separated the two germline ends. The CDR3 is 17 residues long. The V gene's germline CDR1 is SNHLY and CDR2 FYNNEI. The CDR3 sequence: CASRAVGAGFLRETQYF. For the CDR3, the DNA is TGTGCCAGCAGAGCTGTAGGGGCGGGGTTCCTCCGGGAGACCCAGTACTTC.

The chain has TRBV5-6 and TRBJ2-3; 10 bases line up with TRBD1. J gave up 5 bases and V 4 bases, and 4 bases lay outside the gene matches. Germline CDR1 is SGHDT and CDR2 is YYEEEE. The CDR3 is 14 amino acids. The CDR3 loop reads CASSKRTGGDTQYF. The CDR3 DNA reads TGTGCCAGCAGCAAACGGACAGGGGGAGATACGCAGTATTTT.

The chain couples TRBV6-1 to TRBJ1-2; TRBD1 aligns across 7 bases. Trimming removed 3 bases from V and 3 bases from J; junction bases left unmatched: 4. Germline V gene lookup returns CDR1 MNHNS and CDR2 SASEGT. The CDR3 runs to 14 residues. CDR3 sequence reads: CASSESGQYYGYTF. The DNA for the CDR3 is TGTGCCAGCAGTGAGTCGGGACAGTACTATGGCTACACCTTC.

The chain combines TRBV27 with TRBJ2-5; the D gene is possibly TRBD2 (5 bases). V shed 2 bases and J shed 4 bases, with 11 bases lying between them. Germline CDR1 MNHEY, CDR2 SMNVEV (reference sequence). The length of the CDR3 is 14 residues. The CDR3 nucleotides read TGTGCCAGCAGTTTAGGTCTAGCTCGAGAGACCCAGTACTTC. This translates into CASSLGLARETQYF.

The chain joins TRBV15 to TRBJ2-7, with D tentatively TRBD1 (6 bases). CDR1 is LNHNV, CDR2 YYDKDF, per germline (reference sequence). V dropped 2 bases and J dropped 6 bases, with 17 bases sitting between them. The CDR3 runs to 15 residues. In DNA form, the CDR3 reads TGTGCCACCAGCAGATCAAGACAGGTAGCTAGCGAGCAGTACTTC. It specifies CATSRSRQVASEQYF.

The chain employs TRBV5-5 and TRBJ2-1; 8 bases are shared with TRBD2. CDR1 and CDR2 (germline): SGHKS, YYEKEE (reference sequence). The junction had 9 bases not matched to a gene; V was cut back by 4 bases and J by 3 bases. The CDR3 runs 16 residues. CDR3 sequence: CASSPTPAGVYNEQFF. CDR3 nucleotides: TGTGCCAGCAGCCCCACTCCAGCGGGAGTCTACAATGAGCAGTTCTTC.

The rearrangement joins TRBV18 to TRBJ2-2; TRBD2 aligns across 10 bases. The CDR3 runs to 15 residues. J lost 7 bases, V lost 3 bases, and 5 bases had no gene match. CDR1 is KGHSH and CDR2 is LQKENI in the germline V gene. The CDR3 DNA sequence: TGTGCCAGCTCACCGGGACTAGCGACGGTCGGGGAGCTGTTTTTT. Translation: CASSPGLATVGELFF.

The chain recombines TRBV5-8 with TRBJ2-7; 10 positions agree with TRBD1. The J segment lost 3 bases and the V segment lost 7 bases, leaving 13 bases of the junction unmatched. CDR3 length equals 16 residues. From germline, CDR1 is SGHTS and CDR2 YDEGEE. The chain's CDR3 is CASFPGRTGGDYEQYF. In nucleotides, the CDR3 is TGTGCCAGCTTCCCTGGACGGACAGGGGGGGACTACGAGCAGTACTTC. Drawing the rest from reference TRBV5-8 and TRBJ2-7, the complete variable domain is EAGVTQSPTHLIKTRGQQATLRCSPISGHTSVYWYQQALGLGLQFLLWYDEGEERNRGNFPPRFSGRQFPNYSSELNVNALELEDSALYLCASFPGRTGGDYEQYFGPGTRLTVT.

V gene TRBV9 combines with J gene TRBJ1-4; D perhaps matches TRBD1 (6 bases). This CDR3 has 15 residues. V shed 3 bases and J shed 8 bases, with 17 bases lying between them. Looked up from germline, CDR1 is SGDLS and CDR2 is YYNGEE. The CDR3 nucleotides are TGTGCCAGCAGCGCCCAAGGGGGGGGAGAGGAAAAACTGTTTTTT. Amino acid sequence: CASSAQGGGEEKLFF.